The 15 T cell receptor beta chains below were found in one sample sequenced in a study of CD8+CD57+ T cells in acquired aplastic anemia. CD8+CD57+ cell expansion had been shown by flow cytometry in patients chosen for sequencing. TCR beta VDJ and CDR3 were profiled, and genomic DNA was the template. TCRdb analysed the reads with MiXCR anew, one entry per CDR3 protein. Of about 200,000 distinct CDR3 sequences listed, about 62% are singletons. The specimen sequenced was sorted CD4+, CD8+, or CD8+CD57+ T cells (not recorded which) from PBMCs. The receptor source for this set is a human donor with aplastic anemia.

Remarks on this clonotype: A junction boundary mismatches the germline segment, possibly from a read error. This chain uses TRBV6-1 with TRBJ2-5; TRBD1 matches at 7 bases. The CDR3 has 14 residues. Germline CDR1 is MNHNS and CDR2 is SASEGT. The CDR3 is CAISGTDRQETQYF. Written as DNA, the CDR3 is TGTGCCATCAGTGGGACAGACCGCCAAGAGACCCAGTACTTC.

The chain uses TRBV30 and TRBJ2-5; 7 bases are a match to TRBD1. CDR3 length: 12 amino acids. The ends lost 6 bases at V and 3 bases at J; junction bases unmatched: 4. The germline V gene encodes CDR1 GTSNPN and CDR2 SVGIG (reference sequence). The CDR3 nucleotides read TGTGCCTGCCGACAGGGTGAAGAGACCCAGTACTTC. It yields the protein CACRQGEETQYF.

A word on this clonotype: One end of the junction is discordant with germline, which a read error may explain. The CDR3 sequence is CASSDRTSVQLYEQYF. DNA for the CDR3: TGTGCCAGCAGTGACCGGACTAGCGTTCAGCTCTACGAGCAGTACTTC. This sequence joins TRBV10-3 and TRBJ2-7; TRBD2 aligns across 9 bases. Germline V gene data show CDR1 as ENHRY and CDR2 as SYGVKD. The CDR3 is made up of 16 amino acids.

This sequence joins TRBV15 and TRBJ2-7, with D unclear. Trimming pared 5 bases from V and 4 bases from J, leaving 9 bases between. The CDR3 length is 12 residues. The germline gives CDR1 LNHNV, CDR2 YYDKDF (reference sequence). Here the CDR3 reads CATSPGAYEQYF. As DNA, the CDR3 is TGTGCCACCAGCCCAGGCGCGTACGAGCAGTACTTC.

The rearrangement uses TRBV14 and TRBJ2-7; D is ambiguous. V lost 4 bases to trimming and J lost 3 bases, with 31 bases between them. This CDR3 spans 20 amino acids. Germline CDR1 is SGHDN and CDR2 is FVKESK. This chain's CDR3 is CASSPKERSTGGLGYYEQYF. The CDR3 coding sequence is TGTGCCAGCAGCCCCAAAGAGCGCAGTACCGGTGGGCTGGGTTACTACGAGCAGTACTTC.

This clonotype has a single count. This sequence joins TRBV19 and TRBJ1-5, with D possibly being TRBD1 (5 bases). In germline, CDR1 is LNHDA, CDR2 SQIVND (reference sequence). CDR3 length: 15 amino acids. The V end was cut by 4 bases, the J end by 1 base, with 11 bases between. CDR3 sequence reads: CASSNGGASNQPQHF. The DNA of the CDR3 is TGTGCCAGTAGTAACGGGGGTGCGAGCAATCAGCCCCAGCATTTT.

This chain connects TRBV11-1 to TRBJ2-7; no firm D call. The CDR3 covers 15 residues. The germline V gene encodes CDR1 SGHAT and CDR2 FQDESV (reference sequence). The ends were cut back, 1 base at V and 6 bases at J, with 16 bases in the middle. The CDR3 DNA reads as TGTGCCAGCAGCTTAGATTTGATAACCCATGGCGAGCAGTACTTC. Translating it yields CASSLDLITHGEQYF.

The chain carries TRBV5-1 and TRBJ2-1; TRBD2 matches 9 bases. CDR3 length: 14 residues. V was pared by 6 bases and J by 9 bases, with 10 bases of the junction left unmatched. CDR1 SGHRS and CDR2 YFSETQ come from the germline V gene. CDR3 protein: CASTTGLAGTEQFF. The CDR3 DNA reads TGCGCCAGCACGACCGGGCTAGCGGGAACTGAGCAGTTCTTC.

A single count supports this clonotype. CDR3 bases: TGTGCCACCAGCAGCCAGACAGGGGGCACTGAAGCTTTCTTT. It yields the protein CATSSQTGGTEAFF. This chain links TRBV15 with TRBJ1-1; 9 bases map to TRBD1. The germline CDR1 and CDR2 sequences are LNHNV and YYDKDF (reference sequence). This CDR3 comprises 14 residues. With 3 bases clipped from V and 4 bases from J, the junction kept 3 bases outside the gene matches. The whole variable domain, remainder taken from reference TRBV15 and TRBJ1-1, is DAMVIQNPRYQVTQFGKPVTLSCSQTLNHNVMYWYQQKSSQAPKLLFHYYDKDFNNEADTPDNFQSRRPNTSFCFLDIRSPGLGDTAMYLCATSSQTGGTEAFFGQGTRLTVV.

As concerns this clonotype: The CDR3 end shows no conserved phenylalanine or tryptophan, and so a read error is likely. CDR3 loop: CSARRDSNNEQFL. The CDR3, as DNA: TGCAGTGCTAGAAGGGACAGTAACAATGAGCAGTTCCTC. J is TRBJ2-1 and V is TRBV20-1; 7 bases fit TRBD1. The CDR3 is 13 residues long. The J segment lost 5 bases and the V segment lost 2 bases, leaving 3 bases of the junction unmatched. Germline CDR1 and CDR2: DFQATT and SNEGSKA (reference sequence).

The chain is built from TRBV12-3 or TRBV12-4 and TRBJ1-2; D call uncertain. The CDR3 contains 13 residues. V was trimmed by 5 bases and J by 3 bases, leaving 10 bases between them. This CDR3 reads CASSVGRDYGYTF. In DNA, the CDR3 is TGTGCCAGCAGTGTCGGACGGGACTATGGCTACACCTTC.

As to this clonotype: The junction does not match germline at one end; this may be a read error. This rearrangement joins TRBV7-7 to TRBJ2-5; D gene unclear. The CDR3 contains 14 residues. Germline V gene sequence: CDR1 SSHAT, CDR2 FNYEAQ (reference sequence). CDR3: CASSLVAAGETQYF. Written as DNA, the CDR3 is TGTGCTAGCAGCTTAGTTGCAGCTGGGGAGACCCAGTACTTC. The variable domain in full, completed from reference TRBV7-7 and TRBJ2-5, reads GAGVSQSPRYKVTKRGQDVTLRCDPISSHATLYWYQQALGQGPEFLTYFNYEAQPDKSGLPSDRFSAERPEGSISTLTIQRTEQRDSAMYRCASSLVAAGETQYFGPGTRLLVL.

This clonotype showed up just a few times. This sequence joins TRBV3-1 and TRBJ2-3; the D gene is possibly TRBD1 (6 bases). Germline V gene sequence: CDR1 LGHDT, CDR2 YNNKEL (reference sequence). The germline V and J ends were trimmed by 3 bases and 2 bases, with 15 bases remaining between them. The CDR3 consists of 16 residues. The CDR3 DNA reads TGTGCCAGCAGCCAGGGATTGGGACAAGTCACAGATACGCAGTATTTT. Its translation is CASSQGLGQVTDTQYF.

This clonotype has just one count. CDR3 protein: CATSPLAGTPYEQYF. Here the CDR3 DNA reads TGTGCCACCAGCCCTTTAGCCGGGACCCCCTACGAGCAGTACTTC. The rearrangement uses TRBV15 and TRBJ2-7, with D perhaps assigned TRBD1 or TRBD2 (5 bases each). This CDR3 comprises 15 residues. V shed 5 bases and J shed 2 bases, with 16 bases lying between them. Looked up from germline, CDR1 is LNHNV and CDR2 is YYDKDF (reference sequence).

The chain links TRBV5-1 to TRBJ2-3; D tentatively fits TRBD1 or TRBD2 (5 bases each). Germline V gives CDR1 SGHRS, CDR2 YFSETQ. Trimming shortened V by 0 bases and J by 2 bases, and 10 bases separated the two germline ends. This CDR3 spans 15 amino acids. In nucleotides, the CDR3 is TGCGCCAGCAGCTTGGCCGACGGGACCACAGATACGCAGTATTTT. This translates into CASSLADGTTDTQYF.